The 9 T cell receptor beta chains below come from one sample, sequenced in a study of OX40 agonist ivuxolimab in advanced cancers. Sequencing used immunoSEQ multiplex PCR; TCRdb keeps in-frame clones, though not all of them. The repertoire holds 65,000 to 95,000 clones, around 90% seen once, with 2.3% in the top ten. Sequences were derived from CD4+ or CD8+ T cells sorted from blood, sampled in a trial of the OX40 agonist ivuxolimab. The receptors shown here come from an adult with an advanced solid tumor such as melanoma, head and neck, liver or kidney cancer.

Worth noting for this clone: Other DNA variants within this sample encode the same CDR3. The rearrangement links TRBV5-1 to TRBJ1-1; 8 bases are shared with TRBD1. The V gene end was trimmed by 2 bases and the J gene end by 3 bases; junction bases not matched to a gene: 0. This CDR3 is 13 amino acids long. CDR1 is SGHRS and CDR2 is YFSETQ in the germline V gene. DNA for the CDR3: TGCGCCAGCAGCTTACAGGGGGACACTGAAGCTTTCTTT. As protein: CASSLQGDTEAFF.

The chain employs TRBV14 and TRBJ1-1, with 8 positions matching TRBD1. The CDR3 sequence is 14 residues long. The ends lost 2 bases at V and 4 bases at J; junction bases unmatched: 3. CDR1 is SGHDN and CDR2 is FVKESK in the germline V gene. The CDR3 here is CASSQTGGFTEAFF. The CDR3 DNA is TGTGCCAGCAGCCAAACAGGGGGTTTCACTGAAGCTTTCTTT.

The rearrangement uses TRBV4-3 and TRBJ1-6, with 8 bases that match TRBD1. From germline, CDR1 is LGHNA and CDR2 YSLEER. Losses at the gene ends were 3 bases for V and 8 bases for J; bases not matched to a gene: 6. This CDR3 is 15 amino acids long. CDR3 nucleotides: TGCGCCAGCAGCCATCTGGACAGGGATGATTCACCCCTCCACTTT. Protein product: CASSHLDRDDSPLHF.

As to this clone: The junction differs from germline at one of its ends, possibly a read error. V usage is TRBV7-2 and J usage is TRBJ2-7, with 12 bases identical to TRBD2. This CDR3 comprises 15 residues. Germline CDR1 SGHTA, CDR2 FQGNSA. CDR3 residues: CASSLAGGPPYEQYF. The CDR3 DNA reads as TGTGCCAGCAGCCTAGCGGGAGGGCCTCCCTACGAGCAGTACTTC.

The chain joins TRBV28 to TRBJ1-2; D perhaps matches TRBD1 (6 bases). Trimming stripped 9 bases from V and 4 bases from J, with 12 bases between. CDR3 size: 12 residues. Germline assignment: CDR1 MDHEN and CDR2 SYDVKM. The CDR3 is CASNRAGYGYTF. The CDR3 DNA sequence: TGTGCCAGTAACAGGGCTGGCTATGGCTACACCTTC.

The CDR3 coding sequence is TGTGCCAGCAGTTACGGTGGCGGGATTAGTGGTGAGCAGTTCTTC. As protein: CASSYGGGISGEQFF. The chain employs TRBV6-5 and TRBJ2-1, with D possibly TRBD2 on 6 matching bases. The CDR3 has 15 residues. The V end lost 2 bases, the J end lost 9 bases, and 17 bases lay between the germline ends. Germline loops: CDR1 MNHEY, CDR2 SVGAGI.

This sequence joins TRBV10-3 and TRBJ2-7, with D possibly being TRBD1 or TRBD2 (5 bases each). The CDR3 length is 12 residues. Trimming shortened V by 10 bases and J by 5 bases, and 15 bases separated the two germline ends. Germline loops: CDR1 ENHRY, CDR2 SYGVKD. The CDR3 spells CATKRDGDEQYF. CDR3 bases: TGTGCCACCAAACGGGACGGTGACGAGCAGTACTTC.

J is TRBJ2-7 and V is TRBV7-6; 7 bases fit TRBD1. J gave up 7 bases and V 5 bases, and 20 bases lay outside the gene matches. This CDR3 comprises 17 residues. Germline CDR1 and CDR2: SGHVS and FNYEAQ. This chain's CDR3 is CASSPTGDPSGWREQYF. CDR3 DNA: TGTGCCAGCAGCCCCACAGGGGACCCATCGGGATGGCGAGAGCAGTACTTC.

The gene calls are TRBV30 and TRBJ2-1, with D tentatively TRBD2 (6 bases). The CDR3 covers 14 residues. Trimming stripped 1 base from V and 3 bases from J, with 10 bases between. The germline V gene encodes CDR1 GTSNPN and CDR2 SVGIG (reference sequence). The CDR3 is CAWSGAGYYNEQFF. For the CDR3, the DNA is TGTGCCTGGAGTGGAGCGGGTTACTACAATGAGCAGTTCTTC.